Here is one T cell receptor beta chain with its context. Which antigen it targets is not known. It has no much larger one-base neighbor in the sample; base qualities were not kept. The receptor library was made with the immunoSEQ multiplex PCR assay. The multiplex PCR relied on a mix of 60 forward primers for TCR Vbeta segments and 13 reverse primers for TCR Jbeta segments. A multiplex PCR assay on genomic DNA amplified the CDR3 region of rearranged TCR beta genes. The amplified TCR beta libraries were sequenced on the Illumina HiSeq System as 87-base-pair reads. The authors processed their data as follows. A later analysis tallied 75 million to 85 million unique TCR beta chains across the 666 repertoires, and around 10 million of those chains were shared by two or more donors. To remove PCR and sequencing errors, raw reads were error-corrected and collapsed into unique sequences using a nearest-neighbor algorithm that merged closely related sequences. To assign V, D and J gene segments, CDR3 sequences were aligned to IMGT reference sequences. Each retained sequence needed at least a six-nucleotide match to both a V gene segment and a J gene segment. A rearrangement counted as productive if the CDR3 had no stop codons and remained in frame with V and J, and every other rearrangement counted as non-productive. Following IMGT convention, CDR3 was defined as the stretch from the second conserved V-encoded cysteine to the conserved J-encoded phenylalanine. Sequences without an unambiguous match to a single V gene segment were excluded from the earlier analysis of a few hundred of the donors. An earlier analysis of about 600 of the donors called V segments functional above 56.7% productive rearrangements and segregating when the between-donor standard deviation exceeded 5%. A statistical classification framework was developed to diagnose cytomegalovirus status using the catalog of TCR beta chain sequences. In a later analysis, V and J genes were assigned by comparing TCR nucleotide sequences against IMGT/GENE-DB human TR gene sequences. Using the TCRdist pipeline, a later analysis assigned CDR3 sequences along with most-parsimonious VDJ recombination scenarios. In a later analysis, every TCR beta chain was defined by the combination of its CDR3 amino acid sequence and its V-gene family, and reads without a unique V-gene family were dropped. As a way to deal with suspected cross-contamination and a sequencing artifact, a later analysis dropped 640 or so nucleotide sequences that were highly shared and had low generation probability. A later analysis calculated a clonal expansion index for each public chain from normalized within-repertoire ranks of inferred template counts. A later analysis computed generation probabilities with a VDJ recombination model fitted to out-of-frame rearrangements, and checked the results against IGoR. Hypergeometric tests were used in a later analysis to score TCR-TCR, TCR-HLA and TCR-CMV co-occurrence, with a repertoire-size bias correction applied to the TCR pairs. To estimate false discovery rates, a later analysis permuted the HLA or CMV assignments 20 times. In a later analysis, co-occurring TCRs were grouped using DBSCAN, with TCRdist sequence similarity added in when clustering inside HLA-allele-positive subsets. Co-occurrence clustering excluded repertoires with fewer than 30,000 or more than 120,000 public chains, plus five with anomalous nucleotide sharing. TCRdb limited this immuneACCESS table to in-frame rearrangements with V and J called. A share of clones is missing; checked studies link under half to unresolved V genes, and the rest is unexplained. V and J calls and clone size come straight from that table; D and trimming were deduced from the DNA. The sample profile shows about 210,000 clones; around 75% of them were found once. Approximately 0.39% of the sample goes to the ten largest clones.

The CDR3 has 15 amino acids, counting the end cysteine and phenylalanine. The entry retains the CDR3 DNA only, 45 bases that are in frame from base 1. The germline V gene (reference sequence) provides CDR1 MNHNY and CDR2 SVGAGI. Trimmed from V: 6 bases; trimmed from J: 1 base; junction bases lacking a gene match: 5. The data were taken from a study of cytomegalovirus exposure and HLA in healthy donors (dated by TCRdb to 2016 to 2017). At the level of the whole study: An earlier analysis of a few hundred of the donors reported over 250 Gb of sequence data and around 120 million unique TCR beta sequences obtained from some 170 million T cells. The later analysis used no new phenotypic data to find candidate immune exposures, relying instead on TCR beta sequences and their occurrence across donors. To predict cytomegalovirus infection status, the study combined high-throughput TCR immunosequencing, statistical association of individual TCRs with disease status, and machine learning. All discovery cohort repertoires had been generated on a single sequencing platform. Using immunosequencing, the study profiled T cell repertoires from about 610 subjects and related those repertoires to cytomegalovirus serostatus. Four or five DR-DQ haplotypes were handled as single units for association and clustering, since linkage in the cohort was strong. In a later analysis, previously published TCR beta repertoires from hundreds of donors were re-analyzed and high-resolution HLA genotyping was added so that TCR occurrence patterns could be studied. Genome-wide SNP genotypes for about 65% of the 666 donors were used in a later genetic analysis, which treated that subset as a discovery cohort. About 330 gigabases of sequencing data and around 85 million unique TCR sequences made up an early release that covered over 550 HLA-typed donors. Of the roughly 410 genotyped donors, 70% to 90% were placed in the genetic ancestry cluster associated with self-reported Caucasian donors. The study aimed to test whether cataloging public T cell receptors could reveal signatures of past pathogen exposure. Typing coverage differed by locus: A, B, C, DRB1 and DQB1 were typed in roughly 629-640 donors, DQA1 in approximately 520, DPA1 in 600 to 610, and DPB1 in around 490. An earlier analysis of a few hundred of the donors applied high-throughput TCR beta sequencing to assess whether each TCR beta V gene segment acted as functional or pseudogenic. Among almost 400 genotyped donors of the cohort, an average of about 240,000 unique TCR beta nucleotide sequences were sequenced per donor, 15% to 20% of them non-productive. HLA typing included class I and class II loci at four-digit resolution. Alongside the repertoire data, information on donor age, sex, ethnicity and CMV serostatus was compiled. Along with the approximately 620-subject first cohort, a separate validation cohort of some 130 different subjects was used.

Broad study findings and their caveats: The 87-base-pair reads could not distinguish some IMGT-functional V segments, including TRBV6-2 and TRBV6-3, so those segments were excluded. A few of the identified cytomegalovirus-associated TCR beta chains were confirmed in vitro to be specific for cytomegalovirus antigens. The earlier analysis of 450 to 700 of the donors excluded roughly 17 rarely observed V segments, including chromosome 9 orphons, because counts were too low. A later analysis found that TCR association rates varied across HLA loci, with DRB1 alleles showing the most associated TCRs and HLA-C alleles the fewest. A further reported finding was that TCR beta sequences accurately predicted the HLA-A and HLA-B alleles for most subjects in the first cohort. Strong co-occurrence of HLA alleles, especially DR and DQ, made assigning TCR associations to individual alleles difficult. In an earlier analysis of about 600 of the donors, most TCR beta V segments appeared in productive rearrangements about 87% or about 30% of the time, broadly matching IMGT annotations. According to a later analysis, parvovirus B19, influenza, CMV and Epstein-Barr virus appeared linked to several top co-occurrence clusters. It was suggested by the authors that the approach could potentially be generalized to other disease states and immunological phenotypes. According to a later analysis, most CMV-associated TCR beta chains appeared to be HLA-restricted, and the HLA associations seemed to be driven largely by CMV exposure. Most TCR sequences were seen in very few donors, while some public TCRs were found in many individuals. The classifier was reported to diagnose cytomegalovirus status with high specificity and sensitivity in both the original and validation cohorts. According to a later genetic analysis, donors in an Asian-associated ancestry cluster had fewer N-insertions in productive TCRs than the approximately 700-donor mean. In the study, some 160 TCR beta chains were listed as associated with cytomegalovirus. Only TCR beta chains were sequenced in this cohort, and the absence of alpha or paired-chain data limited detectable features. At a false discovery rate of 0.05, a later analysis linked approximately 18,000 TCR beta sequences to specific HLA alleles. Because HLA typing was missing for some donors at each locus, association tests included only the typed subset. Immune exposure information for the cohort was limited to CMV serostatus. Sequencing depth was assumed to be roughly uniform across donors in the presence/absence analyses, though that assumption may not hold. Linkage disequilibrium might explain the correlated functional status among segregating V segments, but an unknown experimental factor could not be excluded. In a later analysis, HLA-associated TCR beta chains showed more clonal expansion and lower generation probabilities than non-associated chains that were equally common. An association between a missense DCLRE1C variant and V-gene and J-gene trimming of TCR beta chains was found in a later genetic analysis and replicated in an independent cohort. A cluster of highly shared sequence variants was judged likely to represent a technical artifact of the sequencing pipeline.

The cohort comprised 666 healthy bone marrow donors. At the time of sampling, all cohort members were nominally healthy, though unrecorded immune exposures were likely present. The donor tested CMV seropositive and was one of the 289 seropositive cohort members. Each donor provided a peripheral blood sample, and peripheral blood mononuclear cells were used for TCR beta sequencing. The Qiagen DNeasy Blood Extraction Kit was used to extract genomic DNA from the blood cell samples. Sequencing used PBMCs. The V and J segments used are TRBV6-6 and TRBJ1-5; TRBD1 aligns with 8 central bases. This TCR was recovered from a male donor in good health and CMV-seropositive. In nucleotides, the sequence is TGTGCCAGCAGGCCGACAGGGGAGAGCAATCAGCCCCAGCATTTT. Translation gives CASRPTGESNQPQHF.